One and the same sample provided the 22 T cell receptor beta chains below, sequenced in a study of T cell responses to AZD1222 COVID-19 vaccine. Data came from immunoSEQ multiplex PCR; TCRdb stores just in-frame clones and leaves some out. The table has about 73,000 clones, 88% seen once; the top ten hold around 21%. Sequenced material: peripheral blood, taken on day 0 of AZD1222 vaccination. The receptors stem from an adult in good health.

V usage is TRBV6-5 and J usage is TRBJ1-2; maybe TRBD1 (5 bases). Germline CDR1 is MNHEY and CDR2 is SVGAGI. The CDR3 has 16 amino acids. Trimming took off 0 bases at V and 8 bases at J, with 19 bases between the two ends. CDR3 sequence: CASSYSQGPGPQGYTF. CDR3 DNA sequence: TGTGCCAGCAGTTACTCCCAGGGACCAGGGCCTCAAGGCTACACCTTC.

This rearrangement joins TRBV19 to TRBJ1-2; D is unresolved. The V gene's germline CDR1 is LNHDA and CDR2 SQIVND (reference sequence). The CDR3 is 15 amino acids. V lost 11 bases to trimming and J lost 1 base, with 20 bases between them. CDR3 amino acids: CAHNLFAEGNYGYTF. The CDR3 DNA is TGTGCCCACAACCTGTTTGCCGAGGGTAACTATGGCTACACCTTC. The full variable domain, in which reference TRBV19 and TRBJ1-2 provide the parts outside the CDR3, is DGGITQSPKYLFRKEGQNVTLSCEQNLNHDAMYWYRQDPGQGLRLIYYSQIVNDFQKGDIAEGYSVSREKKESFPLTVTSAQKNPTAFYLCAHNLFAEGNYGYTFGSGTRLTVV.

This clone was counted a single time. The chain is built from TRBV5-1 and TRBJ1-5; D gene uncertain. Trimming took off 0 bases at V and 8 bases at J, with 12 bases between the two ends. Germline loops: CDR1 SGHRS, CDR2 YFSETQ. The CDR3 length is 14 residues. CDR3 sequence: CASSLGRVGEPQHF. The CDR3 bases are TGCGCCAGCAGCTTGGGTAGGGTCGGTGAGCCCCAGCATTTT.

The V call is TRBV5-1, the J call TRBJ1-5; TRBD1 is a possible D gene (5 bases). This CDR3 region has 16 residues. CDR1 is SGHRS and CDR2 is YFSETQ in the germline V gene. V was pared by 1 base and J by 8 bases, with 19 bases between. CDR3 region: CASSLPGDGRKEPQHF. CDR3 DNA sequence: TGCGCCAGCAGCTTGCCTGGGGACGGCCGAAAGGAGCCCCAGCATTTT.

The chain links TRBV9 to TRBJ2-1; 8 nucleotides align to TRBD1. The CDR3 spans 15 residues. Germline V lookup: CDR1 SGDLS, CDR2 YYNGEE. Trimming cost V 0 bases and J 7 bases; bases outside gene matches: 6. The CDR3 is CASSVGQGAWNEQFF. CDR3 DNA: TGTGCCAGCAGCGTAGGGCAGGGGGCATGGAATGAGCAGTTCTTC.

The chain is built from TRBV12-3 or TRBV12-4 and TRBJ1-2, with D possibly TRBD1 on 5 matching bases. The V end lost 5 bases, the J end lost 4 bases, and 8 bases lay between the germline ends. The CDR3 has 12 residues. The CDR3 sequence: CASSMDIYGYTF. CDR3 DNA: TGTGCCAGCAGTATGGACATCTATGGCTACACCTTC.

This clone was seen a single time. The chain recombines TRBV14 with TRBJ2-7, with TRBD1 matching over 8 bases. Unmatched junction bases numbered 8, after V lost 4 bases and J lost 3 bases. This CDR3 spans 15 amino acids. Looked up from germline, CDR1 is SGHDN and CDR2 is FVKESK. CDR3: CASSPFLDRGYEQYF. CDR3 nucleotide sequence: TGTGCCAGCAGCCCATTCTTAGACAGGGGCTACGAGCAGTACTTC.

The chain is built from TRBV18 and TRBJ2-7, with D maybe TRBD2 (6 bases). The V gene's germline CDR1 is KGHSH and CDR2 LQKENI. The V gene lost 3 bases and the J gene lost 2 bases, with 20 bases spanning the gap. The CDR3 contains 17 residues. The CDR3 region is CASSPLGGGGLAYEQYF. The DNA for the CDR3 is TGTGCCAGCTCACCCTTGGGAGGTGGAGGATTAGCCTACGAGCAGTACTTC. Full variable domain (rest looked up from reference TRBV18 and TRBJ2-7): NAGVMQNPRHLVRRRGQEARLRCSPMKGHSHVYWYRQLPEEGLKFMVYLQKENIIDESGMPKERFSAEFPKEGPSILRIQQVVRGDSAAYFCASSPLGGGGLAYEQYFGPGTRLTVT.

CDR3 in amino acids: CASRKDPGPTDTQYF. The CDR3, as DNA: TGTGCCAGCAGAAAAGACCCGGGACCCACAGATACGCAGTATTTT. The chain uses TRBV7-9 and TRBJ2-3; D may correspond to TRBD1 or TRBD2 (5 bases each). The CDR3 runs to 15 residues. The ends were cut back, 6 bases at V and 2 bases at J, with 15 bases in the middle. From germline, CDR1 is SEHNR and CDR2 FQNEAQ (reference sequence).

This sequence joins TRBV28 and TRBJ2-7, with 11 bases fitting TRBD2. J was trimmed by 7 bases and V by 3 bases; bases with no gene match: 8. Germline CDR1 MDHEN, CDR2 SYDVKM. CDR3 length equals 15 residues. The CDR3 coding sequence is TGTGCCAGCAGTTTGATAGCGGGAGGGCCCCAGGAGCAGTACTTC. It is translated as CASSLIAGGPQEQYF.

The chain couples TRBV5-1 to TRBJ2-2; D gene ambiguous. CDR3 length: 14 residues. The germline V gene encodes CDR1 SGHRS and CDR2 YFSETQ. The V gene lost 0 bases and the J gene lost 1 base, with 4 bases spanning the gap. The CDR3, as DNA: TGCGCCAGCAGCTTGGAGGGGAACACCGGGGAGCTGTTTTTT. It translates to CASSLEGNTGELFF.

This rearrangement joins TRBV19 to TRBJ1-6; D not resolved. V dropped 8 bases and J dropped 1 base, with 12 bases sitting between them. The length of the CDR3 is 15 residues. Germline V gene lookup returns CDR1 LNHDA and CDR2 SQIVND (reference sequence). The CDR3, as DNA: TGTGCCAGTTCGAGGACGGATTCCTATAATTCACCCCTCCACTTT. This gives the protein CASSRTDSYNSPLHF.

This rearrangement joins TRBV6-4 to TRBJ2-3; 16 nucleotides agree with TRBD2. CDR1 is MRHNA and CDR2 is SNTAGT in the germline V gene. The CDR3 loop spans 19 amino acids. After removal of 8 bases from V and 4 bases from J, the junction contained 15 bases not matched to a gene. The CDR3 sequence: CASYVGLAGGPNESDTQYF. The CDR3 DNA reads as TGTGCCAGCTACGTGGGACTAGCGGGGGGGCCCAATGAGTCAGATACGCAGTATTTT.

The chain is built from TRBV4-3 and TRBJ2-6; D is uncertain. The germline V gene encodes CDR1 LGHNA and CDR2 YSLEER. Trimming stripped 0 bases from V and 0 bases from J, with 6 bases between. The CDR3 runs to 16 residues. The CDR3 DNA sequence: TGCGCCAGCAGCCAAGATGTCAGCTCTGGGGCCAACGTCCTGACTTTC. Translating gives CASSQDVSSGANVLTF.

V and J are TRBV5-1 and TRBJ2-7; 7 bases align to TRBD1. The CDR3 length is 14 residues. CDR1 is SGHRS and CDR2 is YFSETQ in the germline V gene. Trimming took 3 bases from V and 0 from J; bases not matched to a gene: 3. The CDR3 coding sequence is TGCGCCAGCAGCTACAGGGGAAGCTCCTACGAGCAGTACTTC. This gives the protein CASSYRGSSYEQYF.

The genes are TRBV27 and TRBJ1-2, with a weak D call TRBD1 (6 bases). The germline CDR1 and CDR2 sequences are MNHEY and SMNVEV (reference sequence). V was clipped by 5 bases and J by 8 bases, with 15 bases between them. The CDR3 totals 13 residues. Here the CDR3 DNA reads TGTGCCAGCAGTAAAGGCAGGGGATCCGGCTACACCTTC. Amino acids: CASSKGRGSGYTF.

The CDR3 DNA sequence: TGTGCCAGCAGTCCGCGGGGGACAGGGGACCACGAGCAGTACTTC. Translated, it gives CASSPRGTGDHEQYF. The chain links TRBV6-2 or TRBV6-3 to TRBJ2-7, with 10 nucleotides matching TRBD1. The J segment lost 5 bases and the V segment lost 5 bases, leaving 9 bases of the junction unmatched. CDR1 and CDR2 from the germline V gene are MNHEY and SVGEGT. CDR3 length: 15 residues.

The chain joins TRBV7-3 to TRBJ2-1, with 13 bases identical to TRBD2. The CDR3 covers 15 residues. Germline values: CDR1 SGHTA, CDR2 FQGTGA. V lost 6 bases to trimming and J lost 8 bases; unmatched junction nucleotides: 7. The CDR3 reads CASRRTSGSSYEQFF. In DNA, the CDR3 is TGTGCCAGCAGAAGGACTAGCGGGAGTTCCTATGAGCAGTTCTTC. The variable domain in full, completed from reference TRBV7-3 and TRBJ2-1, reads GAGVSQTPSNKVTEKGKYVELRCDPISGHTALYWYRQSLGQGPEFLIYFQGTGAADDSGLPNDRFFAVRPEGSVSTLKIQRTERGDSAVYLCASRRTSGSSYEQFFGPGTRLTVL.

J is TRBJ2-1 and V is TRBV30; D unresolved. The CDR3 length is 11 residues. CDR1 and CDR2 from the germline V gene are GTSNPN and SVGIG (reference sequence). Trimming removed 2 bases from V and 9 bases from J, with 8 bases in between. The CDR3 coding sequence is TGTGCCTGGAGTCGCGTGGGTGAGCAGTTCTTC. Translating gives CAWSRVGEQFF.

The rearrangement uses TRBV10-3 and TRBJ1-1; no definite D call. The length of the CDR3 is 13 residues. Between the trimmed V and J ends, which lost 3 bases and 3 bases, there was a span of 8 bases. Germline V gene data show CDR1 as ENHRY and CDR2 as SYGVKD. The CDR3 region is CAISDQQDTEAFF. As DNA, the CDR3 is TGTGCCATCAGTGATCAACAAGACACTGAAGCTTTCTTT.

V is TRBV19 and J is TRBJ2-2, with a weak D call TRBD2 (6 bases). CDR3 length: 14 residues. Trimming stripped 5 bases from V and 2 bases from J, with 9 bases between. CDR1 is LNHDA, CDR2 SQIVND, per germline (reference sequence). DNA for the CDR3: TGTGCCAGTAGTGCGGGACCTAACACCGGGGAGCTGTTTTTT. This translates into CASSAGPNTGELFF.

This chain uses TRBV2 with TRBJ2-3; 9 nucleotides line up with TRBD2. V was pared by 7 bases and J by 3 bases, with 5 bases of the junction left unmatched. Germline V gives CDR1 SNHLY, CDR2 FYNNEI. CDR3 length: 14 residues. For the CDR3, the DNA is TGTGCCAGCAAAGCGGGGGGCCCGACAGATACGCAGTATTTT. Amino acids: CASKAGGPTDTQYF.